The 5 T cell receptor beta chains in this list originate from one sample, sequenced in a study of blood T cell repertoires in COVID-19. Method: immunoSEQ multiplex PCR; TCRdb's copy keeps in-frame clones and lacks some. The sample holds 120,000 or so clones, 60% to 80% seen once. Input material: peripheral blood. The source is a human donor in a cohort sampled during active COVID-19.

The rearrangement joins TRBV6-1 to TRBJ2-7, with a tentative D call TRBD2 (6 bases). The V end was cut by 2 bases, the J end by 6 bases, with 20 bases between. CDR1 and CDR2 (germline): MNHNS, SASEGT. This CDR3 contains 16 residues. CDR3 protein: CASSEWAPRETSEQYF. The CDR3 nucleotides are TGTGCCAGCAGTGAATGGGCCCCCCGGGAGACTAGCGAGCAGTACTTC.

J is TRBJ2-7 and V is TRBV6-4, with D perhaps matching TRBD2 (5 bases). Germline lookup yields CDR1 MRHNA and CDR2 SNTAGT. CDR3 length equals 15 residues. The V end lost 3 bases, the J end lost 0 bases, and 12 bases lay between the germline ends. For the CDR3, the DNA is TGTGCCAGCAGTGAAGAGGAAGGGAGCTCCTACGAGCAGTACTTC. As protein: CASSEEEGSSYEQYF.

The J gene is TRBJ1-2, the V gene TRBV14; tentative D call: TRBD1 (6 bases). Per the germline V gene, CDR1 is SGHDN and CDR2 is FVKESK. The V gene lost 1 base and the J gene lost 4 bases, with 10 bases spanning the gap. The length of the CDR3 is 14 residues. The CDR3 reads CASSQVRGGYGYTF. DNA for the CDR3: TGTGCCAGCAGCCAAGTGAGAGGGGGCTATGGCTACACCTTC.

The rearrangement uses TRBV6-6 and TRBJ1-4, with TRBD1 matching over 9 bases. Germline loops: CDR1 MNHNY, CDR2 SVGAGI (reference sequence). This CDR3 contains 16 residues. After removal of 6 bases from V and 4 bases from J, the junction contained 9 bases not matched to a gene. CDR3 protein: CASRTGTGFSNEKLFF. DNA of the CDR3: TGTGCCAGCAGAACCGGGACAGGGTTTAGTAATGAAAAACTGTTTTTT.

The genes are TRBV4-1 and TRBJ2-5; 9 bases line up with TRBD1. The trim removed 0 bases at V and 5 bases at J, leaving 4 bases unmatched. This CDR3 is 15 amino acids long. In germline, CDR1 is MGHRA, CDR2 YSYEKL. The CDR3 region is CASSQEDRGWETQYF. The DNA of the CDR3 is TGCGCCAGCAGCCAAGAGGACAGGGGCTGGGAGACCCAGTACTTC.